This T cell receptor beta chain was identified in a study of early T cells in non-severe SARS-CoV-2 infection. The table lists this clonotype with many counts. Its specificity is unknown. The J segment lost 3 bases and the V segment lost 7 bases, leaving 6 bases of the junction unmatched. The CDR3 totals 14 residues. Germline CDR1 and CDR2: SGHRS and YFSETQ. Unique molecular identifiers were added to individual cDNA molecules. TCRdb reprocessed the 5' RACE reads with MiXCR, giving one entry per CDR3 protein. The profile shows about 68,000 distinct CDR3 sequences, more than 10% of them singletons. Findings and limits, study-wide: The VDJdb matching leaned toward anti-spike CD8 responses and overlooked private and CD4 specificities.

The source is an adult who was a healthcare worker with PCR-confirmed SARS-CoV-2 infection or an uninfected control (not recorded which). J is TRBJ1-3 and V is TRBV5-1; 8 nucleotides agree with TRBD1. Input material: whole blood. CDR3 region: CASRTGGGGNTIYF. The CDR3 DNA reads TGCGCCAGCCGCACAGGGGGAGGTGGAAACACCATATATTTT.